These 27 T cell receptor beta chains originate from one sample sequenced in a study of beta chain features in type 1 diabetes. Every bit of the isolated RNA underwent reverse transcription, so sequencing read expressed TCRB transcripts. Measured with immunoSEQ multiplex PCR; TCRdb has only the in-frame clones, and not every one. Of just over 150,000 clones listed, around 10% are singletons. The sequenced sample consisted of central memory CD4+ T cells from blood. These receptors originate from a man younger than 30 in good health.

The chain recombines TRBV9 with TRBJ1-2; no definite D call. V was shortened by 4 bases and J by 4 bases, with 8 bases between the two germline ends. This CDR3 is 12 amino acids long. The V gene's germline CDR1 is SGDLS and CDR2 YYNGEE. CDR3 sequence: CASSSSGYGYTF. DNA for the CDR3: TGTGCCAGCAGCTCAAGCGGCTATGGCTACACCTTC.

This rearrangement joins TRBV18 to TRBJ2-3; possible D gene TRBD1, 6 bases. Germline CDR1 reads KGHSH; CDR2 reads LQKENI. The CDR3 length is 14 residues. V dropped 2 bases and J dropped 2 bases, with 8 bases sitting between them. The DNA of the CDR3 is TGTGCCAGCTCACCAGGACAGCCCACAGATACGCAGTATTTT. As protein: CASSPGQPTDTQYF.

V is TRBV28 and J is TRBJ2-5; possible D gene TRBD1, 5 bases. V lost 1 base, J lost 5 bases, and 11 bases lay in between. Germline values: CDR1 MDHEN, CDR2 SYDVKM. The CDR3 length is 14 residues. As DNA, the CDR3 is TGTGCCAGCAGTTTATCGCCAGGGCAGGAGACCCAGTACTTC. This translates into CASSLSPGQETQYF.

This clone occurred a few times. The chain uses TRBV9 and TRBJ2-2, with TRBD1 matching over 10 bases. The J segment lost 0 bases and the V segment lost 3 bases, leaving 11 bases of the junction unmatched. The V gene's germline CDR1 is SGDLS and CDR2 YYNGEE. The CDR3 loop spans 19 amino acids. CDR3 residues: CASSARPGTGATNTGELFF. The CDR3, as DNA: TGTGCCAGCAGCGCGAGACCCGGGACAGGGGCTACGAACACCGGGGAGCTGTTTTTT.

The sample holds a few counts of this clone. The rearrangement links TRBV25-1 to TRBJ1-2; D remains ambiguous. This CDR3 has 17 residues. The germline V gene encodes CDR1 MGHDK and CDR2 SYGVNS. Trimming removed 3 bases at V and 0 bases at J, with 17 bases between. CDR3 coding DNA: TGTGCCAGCAGTGATGCTGGCAGCCACTTCTCTAACTATGGCTACACCTTC. Translating gives CASSDAGSHFSNYGYTF.

This clone was found a few times. V and J are TRBV9 and TRBJ1-1; 9 bases are a match to TRBD1. The CDR3 runs 14 residues. Germline V gives CDR1 SGDLS, CDR2 YYNGEE. V dropped 4 bases and J dropped 5; count of bases not matched to a gene: 6. The CDR3 is CASSLQGAGTEAFF. The CDR3 coding sequence is TGTGCCAGCAGCCTACAGGGGGCAGGGACTGAAGCTTTCTTT.

By sample fraction, this clone is medium-sized. The rearrangement joins TRBV11-1 to TRBJ2-1; D is undetermined. Germline V gene lookup returns CDR1 SGHAT and CDR2 FQDESV (reference sequence). V was pared by 5 bases and J by 9 bases, with 8 bases between. The CDR3 loop spans 11 amino acids. The CDR3 loop reads CASSLKVEQFF. CDR3 DNA sequence: TGTGCCAGCAGCCTGAAGGTTGAGCAGTTCTTC.

This clone was seen a few times. The chain carries TRBV30 and TRBJ1-2; 9 bases agree with TRBD1. V lost 7 bases to trimming and J lost 4 bases; unmatched junction nucleotides: 13. In germline, CDR1 is GTSNPN, CDR2 SVGIG (reference sequence). There are 15 residues in the CDR3. The CDR3 nucleotides are TGTGCCTACATAGCCGGGACAGGGTACTCCTATGGCTACACCTTC. Amino acid sequence: CAYIAGTGYSYGYTF.

The V gene is TRBV5-6, the J gene TRBJ2-7, with 9 bases matching TRBD1. CDR3 length: 15 residues. After removal of 5 bases from V and 2 bases from J, the junction contained 8 bases not matched to a gene. Germline V lookup: CDR1 SGHDT, CDR2 YYEEEE. The CDR3 bases are TGTGCCAGCAGTACCCGGGACAGGGTAACCTACGAGCAGTACTTC. The encoded protein is CASSTRDRVTYEQYF.

V is TRBV5-1 and J is TRBJ2-3; D might be TRBD2 (6 bases). Trimming took off 4 bases at V and 8 bases at J, with 11 bases between the two ends. Germline V lookup: CDR1 SGHRS, CDR2 YFSETQ. This CDR3 is 12 amino acids long. CDR3 loop: CASSPDGGTQYF. DNA of the CDR3: TGCGCCAGCAGCCCCGACGGGGGTACGCAGTATTTT.

This clone showed up just once. The rearrangement joins TRBV28 to TRBJ1-1; D uncertain. From germline, CDR1 is MDHEN and CDR2 SYDVKM. V lost 5 bases, J lost 1 base, and 8 bases lay in between. This CDR3 has 13 amino acids. The CDR3: CASSATENTEAFF. The CDR3 DNA reads as TGTGCCAGCAGTGCCACAGAGAACACTGAAGCTTTCTTT.

This clone was detected a few times. The genes are TRBV28 and TRBJ2-7; D remains unclear. Trimming removed 4 bases from V and 4 bases from J, with 17 bases in between. Germline assignment: CDR1 MDHEN and CDR2 SYDVKM. The CDR3 length is 15 residues. The CDR3 nucleotides read TGTGCCAGCAGTTCCAGTACAGAGGTCAGGTACGAGCAGTACTTC. This codes for CASSSSTEVRYEQYF.

The chain employs TRBV5-4 and TRBJ1-1; D unclear. The CDR3 runs to 13 residues. Trimming stripped 2 bases from V and 8 bases from J, with 13 bases between. Germline CDR1 reads SGHNT; CDR2 reads YYREEE (reference sequence). CDR3 sequence reads: CASSFRAATEAFF. The CDR3 DNA reads as TGTGCCAGCAGCTTCCGGGCAGCTACCGAAGCTTTCTTT.

The chain employs TRBV4-3 and TRBJ2-3; the D is unclear. V dropped 0 bases and J dropped 4 bases, with 11 bases sitting between them. CDR1 is LGHNA and CDR2 is YSLEER in the germline V gene. CDR3 length equals 15 residues. CDR3 sequence reads: CASSQEAQRADTQYF. CDR3 bases: TGCGCCAGCAGCCAAGAAGCTCAGAGAGCAGATACGCAGTATTTT.

This clone was seen at least ten times. The rearrangement links TRBV29-1 to TRBJ2-1; 9 bases align to TRBD1. The J segment lost 7 bases and the V segment lost 3 bases, leaving 34 bases of the junction unmatched. CDR1 and CDR2 from the germline V gene are SQVTM and ANQGSEA. This CDR3 contains 23 residues. As DNA, the CDR3 is TGCAGCGTTGACCTCTGCCCCGGACAGCTGCTATCCGGCCCCGGACAGGGGTGTAATGAGCAGTTCTTC. It specifies CSVDLCPGQLLSGPGQGCNEQFF.

This clone was picked up a small number of times. V and J are TRBV29-1 and TRBJ2-1, with TRBD2 matching over 7 bases. Germline CDR1 SQVTM, CDR2 ANQGSEA. Trimming took 6 bases from V and 9 from J; bases not matched to a gene: 14. The CDR3 has 14 residues. The CDR3 protein is CSVPGTNRGGEQFF. DNA of the CDR3: TGCAGCGTCCCCGGGACTAACCGCGGGGGTGAGCAGTTCTTC.

The chain joins TRBV7-8 to TRBJ2-7; D tentatively fits TRBD1 or TRBD2 (6 bases each). Germline V CDR1 and CDR2: SGHVS, FQNEAQ. The CDR3 covers 15 residues. Trimming pared 1 base from V and 3 bases from J, leaving 13 bases between. The CDR3 bases are TGTGCCAGCAGCTTAGAAGGGGGGCTTGGCTACGAGCAGTACTTC. Translation gives CASSLEGGLGYEQYF.

This clone was counted only a few times. The chain uses TRBV4-2 and TRBJ2-5, with D possibly being TRBD1 or TRBD2 (5 bases each). This CDR3 contains 15 residues. Germline values: CDR1 LGHNA, CDR2 YNFKEQ. Trimming left V 0 bases short and J 7 bases short, with 15 bases between. CDR3 region: CASSQERDSGGTQYF. CDR3 DNA: TGTGCCAGCAGCCAAGAACGGGATAGTGGGGGGACCCAGTACTTC.

This clone has just a few counts. The V gene is TRBV15, the J gene TRBJ1-5; the D is unclear. Trimming removed 0 bases from V and 4 bases from J, with 10 bases in between. The CDR3 sequence is 15 residues long. Looked up from germline, CDR1 is LNHNV and CDR2 is YYDKDF (reference sequence). Written as DNA, the CDR3 is TGTGCCACCAGCAGAGATCGAAAAGTAAATCAGCCCCAGCATTTT. This sequence encodes CATSRDRKVNQPQHF.

This clone was picked up a small number of times. This rearrangement joins TRBV19 to TRBJ2-7, with 9 bases that match TRBD2. CDR3 length equals 14 residues. Germline V gene sequence: CDR1 LNHDA, CDR2 SQIVND (reference sequence). The V gene end was trimmed by 4 bases and the J gene end by 1 base; junction bases not matched to a gene: 2. In DNA, the CDR3 is TGTGCCAGTAGTACCAGCGGGAGGTCCTACGAGCAGTACTTC. Translation gives CASSTSGRSYEQYF.

This chain links TRBV5-1 with TRBJ2-2; D not certain. Germline CDR1 SGHRS, CDR2 YFSETQ. Deletions cut 0 bases from V and 0 bases from J, with 9 bases between. This CDR3 spans 16 amino acids. CDR3: CASSLVVASNTGELFF. The CDR3 DNA reads TGCGCCAGCAGCTTGGTTGTTGCCTCGAACACCGGGGAGCTGTTTTTT.

This clone has more than one count but fewer than ten. This chain uses TRBV28 with TRBJ2-7, with D perhaps TRBD1 or TRBD2 (5 bases each). V was trimmed by 2 bases and J by 6 bases, leaving 11 bases between them. CDR1 is MDHEN and CDR2 is SYDVKM in the germline V gene. The CDR3 loop spans 13 amino acids. CDR3 region: CASSLKRGFEQYF. In DNA, the CDR3 is TGTGCCAGCAGTTTAAAGAGGGGTTTCGAGCAGTACTTC. The full variable domain, rest sourced from reference TRBV28 and TRBJ2-7, is DVKVTQSSRYLVKRTGEKVFLECVQDMDHENMFWYRQDPGLGLRLIYFSYDVKMKEKGDIPEGYSVSREKKERFSLILESASTNQTSMYLCASSLKRGFEQYFGPGTRLTVT.

This clone was counted only a few times. The chain uses TRBV20-1 and TRBJ2-7; no clear D. Looked up from germline, CDR1 is DFQATT and CDR2 is SNEGSKA (reference sequence). The CDR3 sequence is 10 residues long. Trimming removed 3 bases from V and 5 bases from J, with 5 bases in between. The CDR3 spells CSASGDEQYF. Here the CDR3 DNA reads TGCAGTGCTAGCGGAGACGAGCAGTACTTC.

The CDR3 here is CASSLDRAKQYF. The CDR3 coding sequence is TGTGCCAGCAGCTTGGACAGGGCAAAGCAGTACTTC. This sequence joins TRBV5-5 and TRBJ2-7, with D possibly TRBD1 on 6 matching bases. CDR3 size: 12 residues. The germline gives CDR1 SGHKS, CDR2 YYEKEE (reference sequence). The V gene lost 0 bases and the J gene lost 8 bases, with 9 bases spanning the gap.

In its sample, this clone was seen a few times. This rearrangement joins TRBV7-9 to TRBJ1-1; D unresolved. The CDR3 consists of 13 residues. The V end lost 1 base, the J end lost 1 base, and 4 bases lay between the germline ends. The germline gives CDR1 SEHNR, CDR2 FQNEAQ (reference sequence). Here the CDR3 DNA reads TGTGCCAGCAGCTTAGAGCCGAACACTGAAGCTTTCTTT. As protein: CASSLEPNTEAFF. Variable domain in full (rest from reference TRBV7-9 and TRBJ1-1): DTGVSQNPRHKITKRGQNVTFRCDPISEHNRLYWYRQTLGQGPEFLTYFQNEAQLEKSRLLSDRFSAERPKGSFSTLEIQRTEQGDSAMYLCASSLEPNTEAFFGQGTRLTVV.

The chain joins TRBV7-2 to TRBJ2-3; D not certain. CDR1 and CDR2 from the germline V gene are SGHTA and FQGNSA. V lost 5 bases and J lost 3, with 9 bases in between. This CDR3 is 13 amino acids long. The CDR3 DNA reads TGTGCCAGCAGCCAATTGGGGACAGATACGCAGTATTTT. Its translation: CASSQLGTDTQYF.

The gene calls are TRBV7-3 and TRBJ2-1; tentatively, D is TRBD2 (5 bases). V was cut by 5 bases and J by 5 bases, with 10 bases left in between. The CDR3 has 13 residues. Looked up from germline, CDR1 is SGHTA and CDR2 is FQGTGA. Here the CDR3 reads CASSGGGNNEQFF. CDR3 DNA sequence: TGTGCCAGCAGCGGAGGCGGTAACAATGAGCAGTTCTTC.